These T cell receptor beta chains were read from a single sample in a study of T cells in Graves' hyperthyroidism and ophthalmopathy. One entry per CDR3 protein, called by TCRdb with MiXCR from the multiplex PCR reads. In the table there are about 590,000 distinct CDR3 sequences, approximately 14% of which are singletons. Sequencing was performed on blood. The source of these receptors is a woman under 40 with Graves' hyperthyroidism. Both conserved end residues are part of each CDR3. A D gene is named only where the DNA matches it firmly. The size of a clone is reported for some rows only, either as once, few or many, or as a class for expanded clones.

TRBV27,.,TRBJ1-2,many,TGTGCCAGCAGTTTAGGGCGGGGTTACTATGGCTACACCTTC,CASSLGRGYYGYTF
TRBV12-3/TRBV12-4,TRBD2,TRBJ2-7,.,TGTGCCAGCAGCCTGAGACTAGCGCTCCACCACGAGCAGTACTTC,CASSLRLALHHEQYF
TRBV3-1,.,TRBJ1-2,many,TGTGCCAGCAGCCAGGATTTCGACAGCTATGGCTACACCTTC,CASSQDFDSYGYTF
TRBV6-1,TRBD2,TRBJ2-7,many,TGTGCCAGCAGTGGTCCTAGCGGGCTCTACGAGCAGTACTTC,CASSGPSGLYEQYF
TRBV7-2,TRBD1,TRBJ2-5,many,TGTGCCAGCAGCTTACTTGGACAGGACCAAGAGACCCAGTACTTC,CASSLLGQDQETQYF
TRBV2,TRBD1,TRBJ1-4,many,TGTGCCAGCAGAGGTACAGGGGGCGGAAAACTGTTTTTT,CASRGTGGGKLFF
TRBV11-2,TRBD2,TRBJ2-7,many,TGTGCCAGCAGCTTACTTAGCGGGAGGGCCGGGGAGCAGTACTTC,CASSLLSGRAGEQYF
TRBV28,.,TRBJ2-7,many,TGTGCCAGCAGTGGGGCCGGGACTGAGGCCCTCTACGAGCAGTACTTC,CASSGAGTEALYEQYF
TRBV5-1,.,TRBJ2-1,many,TGCGCCAGCAGCTTGGTGGGGGAGGTGATGGACCGGGAGATGCCCTACAATGAGCAGTTCTTC,CASSLVGEVMDREMPYNEQFF
TRBV30,TRBD1,TRBJ1-4,many,TGTGCCTGGAGTGCCGGACAGGGGTCCCTGAAGCGACTGTTTTTT,CAWSAGQGSLKRLFF
TRBV20-1,.,TRBJ1-4,.,TGCAGTGCTAGAGTAGGCCCGAATGAAAAACTGTTTTTT,CSARVGPNEKLFF
TRBV14,.,TRBJ1-6,.,TGTGCCAGCAGCCGCGCCGGGACGGCTTATAATTCACCCCTCCACTTT,CASSRAGTAYNSPLHF
TRBV20-1,TRBD2,TRBJ2-1,many,TGCAGTGCTAGAGACCAGCGGGAGGCTAGGAATGAGCAGTTCTTC,CSARDQREARNEQFF
TRBV4-2,TRBD2,TRBJ2-7,.,TGTGCCAGCAGCCAGGGGACTAGCGGTAAATTGGGGGAGCAGTACTTC,CASSQGTSGKLGEQYF
TRBV7-9,.,TRBJ1-3,once,TGTGCCAGCAGCCCCCAGGGCTCTGGAAACACCATATATTTT,CASSPQGSGNTIYF
TRBV4-2,TRBD1,TRBJ2-7,.,TGTACCAGCAGCGAAGACAGGGTGTCCTACGAGCAGTACTTC,CTSSEDRVSYEQYF
TRBV5-1,TRBD2,TRBJ2-3,few,TGCGCCAGCAGCCTCGGGACTAGCGGGAGTTACGATACGCAGTATTTT,CASSLGTSGSYDTQYF
TRBV29-1,.,TRBJ2-7,.,TGCAGCGTTTCCACAGGAACTACCTACGAGCAGTACTTC,CSVSTGTTYEQYF
TRBV10-2,.,TRBJ1-6,.,TGCGCCAGCAGTGTGGGACGGAATTCACCCCTCCACTTT,CASSVGRNSPLHF
TRBV20-1,.,TRBJ2-7,many,TGCAGTGCAGAACCGGGACACTCCTACGAGCAGTACTTC,CSAEPGHSYEQYF
TRBV7-3,.,TRBJ1-1,.,TGTGCCAGCAGCTTAACCTCTCAGAACACTGAAGCTTTCTTT,CASSLTSQNTEAFF
TRBV10-3,.,TRBJ1-1,many,TGTGCCATCAGTGAGTTGGCAGATGAAGCTTTCTTT,CAISELADEAFF
TRBV9,.,TRBJ2-7,few,TGTGCCAGCAGCGTAGCGGCCTACTCCTACGAGCAGTACTTC,CASSVAAYSYEQYF
TRBV11-2,TRBD2,TRBJ2-3,many,TGTGCCAGCAGCTCAGGGACTAGCGGGAGGTCAGATACGCAGTATTTT,CASSSGTSGRSDTQYF
TRBV2,.,TRBJ2-5,many,TGTGCCAGCAGCTCCGGAGGGAGTGGAGAGACCCAGTACTTC,CASSSGGSGETQYF
TRBV6-1,.,TRBJ1-1,many,TGTGCCAGCAGCTCCGGGCCGGCGACTGAAGCTTTCTTT,CASSSGPATEAFF
TRBV28,TRBD2,TRBJ2-3,many,TGTGCCAGCATCCTAGCGGGAAGCACAGATACGCAGTATTTT,CASILAGSTDTQYF
TRBV7-2,TRBD1,TRBJ2-7,many,TGTGCCAGCAGCGAGCGACGGGACAGCTACGAGCAGTACTTC,CASSERRDSYEQYF
TRBV5-1,TRBD2,TRBJ2-7,many,TGCGCCAGCGGCTTCACTAGCGCGGCCGAGCAGTACTTC,CASGFTSAAEQYF
TRBV11-1,TRBD2,TRBJ2-5,once,TGTGCCAGCAGCCCGGACCGGACTAGCGGGAGATTGGAAGAGACCCAGTACTTC,CASSPDRTSGRLEETQYF
TRBV5-6,TRBD2,TRBJ2-5,few,TGTGCCAGCAGCTTGAGTTCCGGGGGGACGGGGACCCAGTACTTC,CASSLSSGGTGTQYF
TRBV11-2,.,TRBJ2-1,many,TGTGCCAGCAGCGCGCGCTGGACAGCCTCAAATGAGCAGTTCTTC,CASSARWTASNEQFF
TRBV5-1,TRBD2,TRBJ2-3,.,TGCGCCAGCAGCAAGGGACTAGCGGGAGGAGTAGCAGATACGCAGTATTTT,CASSKGLAGGVADTQYF
TRBV4-1,TRBD2,TRBJ2-2,once,TGCGCCAGCAGCCAAGACCTAGCGGGAGGGGACACCGGGGAGCTGTTTTTT,CASSQDLAGGDTGELFF
TRBV18,.,TRBJ1-3,.,TGTGCCAACTCACCACTTGAAGACAGGGGAAACACCATATATTTT,CANSPLEDRGNTIYF
TRBV15,.,TRBJ2-1,.,TGTGCCACCAGCAGAGGGGTTGGACTACCTGAACGAGAGCAGTTCTTC,CATSRGVGLPEREQFF
TRBV11-2,.,TRBJ2-5,many,TGTGCCAGCAGCTTAGGGCTGGGGGGAGAGACCCAGTACTTC,CASSLGLGGETQYF
TRBV20-1,.,TRBJ1-2,.,TGCAGTGCTAGACCCACAGGATTACTCTATGGCTACACCTTC,CSARPTGLLYGYTF
TRBV6-2/TRBV6-3,.,TRBJ2-7,.,TGTGCCAGCAGTTGGTTGGGGGGCGAGCAGTACTTC,CASSWLGGEQYF
TRBV4-3,.,TRBJ1-5,.,TGCGCCAGCAGCCAAGCCCACTGGACGGGGATTGATATACAGCCCCAGCATTTT,CASSQAHWTGIDIQPQHF
TRBV5-1,.,TRBJ1-3,many,TGCGCCAGCAGCTTGGCCGGGACCGAAGGAAACACCATATATTTT,CASSLAGTEGNTIYF
TRBV27,.,TRBJ1-2,.,TGTGCCAGCAGTTTAAGACCGCGGCATGGCTACACCTTC,CASSLRPRHGYTF
TRBV2,.,TRBJ1-2,many,TGTGCCAGCAGTGAAGAAGGTGGATATGGCTACACCTTC,CASSEEGGYGYTF
TRBV15,.,TRBJ2-1,.,TGTGCCACCAGCAGAGTGGCAGGGGGGATCTTGGGATACAATGAGCAGTTCTTC,CATSRVAGGILGYNEQFF
TRBV2,TRBD2,TRBJ2-2,few,TGTGCCAGCCGACCGGGACTAGCGGACACCGGGGAGCTGTTTTTT,CASRPGLADTGELFF
TRBV12-3/TRBV12-4,TRBD1,TRBJ2-2,few,TGTGCCAGCAGCTTGGGACAGGGGGCGCTACCTAGGGAGCTGTTTTTT,CASSLGQGALPRELFF
TRBV20-1,TRBD1,TRBJ1-1,many,TGCAGTGCTAGGGGGGACAGGAACACTGAAGCTTTCTTT,CSARGDRNTEAFF
TRBV20-1,TRBD1,TRBJ2-1,.,TGCAGTGTCCTACCCCGCGGGACAGGGCCCCATCGGGAGCAGTTCTTC,CSVLPRGTGPHREQFF
TRBV24-1,.,TRBJ2-1,many,TGTGCCACCAGGACCTCGGGACTTCTACACAATGAGCAGTTCTTC,CATRTSGLLHNEQFF
TRBV4-2,TRBD2,TRBJ2-5,few,TGTGCCAGCAGCGACCCGACTAGCGGTGCCCCAGAGACCCAGTACTTC,CASSDPTSGAPETQYF
TRBV14,TRBD2,TRBJ2-7,.,TGTGCCAGCAGCCCGACTAGCGGAGCCTACGAGCAGTACTTC,CASSPTSGAYEQYF
TRBV27,.,TRBJ1-6,.,TGTGCCAGCAGCCGAGAGGGCTGGAATTCACCCCTCCACTTT,CASSREGWNSPLHF
TRBV30,TRBD1,TRBJ1-2,many,TGTGCCTGCAGGGACAGGTCATATGGCTACACCTTC,CACRDRSYGYTF